The 9 T cell receptor beta chains below were found in one sample sequenced in a study of T cell repertoires in cytomegalovirus infection. TCRdb recomputed calls from the reads with MiXCR, one row per CDR3 protein. The sample lists roughly 230,000 distinct CDR3 sequences, around 12% occurring once. The sample was PBMCs. The receptors were sampled from a human donor in good health (CMV status not recorded). Some clones in this sample may be carry-over from other donors' samples.

Only one count was recorded for this clonotype. The chain carries TRBV29-1 and TRBJ1-4; possibly TRBD1 for D (6 bases). This CDR3 is built from 14 residues. CDR1 and CDR2 from the germline V gene are SQVTM and ANQGSEA. The ends were cut back, 4 bases at V and 7 bases at J, with 16 bases in the middle. The CDR3 DNA is TGCAGCGTTGGATCCCAGGGGTCAATTGAAAAACTGTTTTTT. It is translated as CSVGSQGSIEKLFF.

The rearrangement links TRBV20-1 to TRBJ1-1, with 9 bases fitting TRBD1. The CDR3 covers 13 residues. V shed 3 bases, J shed 7 bases, and the junction held 6 bases outside the gene matches. Looked up from germline, CDR1 is DFQATT and CDR2 is SNEGSKA (reference sequence). CDR3 region: CSARNRGQDEAFF. The DNA of the CDR3 is TGCAGTGCTAGGAACAGGGGGCAGGATGAAGCTTTCTTT.

A single count supports this clonotype. V and J are TRBV10-3 and TRBJ2-3; 10 bases map to TRBD2. Germline CDR1 is ENHRY and CDR2 is SYGVKD. CDR3 length equals 15 residues. J was trimmed by 0 bases and V by 5 bases; bases with no gene match: 2. The CDR3 is CAISLTSGSTDTQYF. The CDR3, as DNA: TGTGCCATCAGTTTGACTAGCGGGAGCACAGATACGCAGTATTTT.

V is TRBV29-1 and J is TRBJ2-2; 8 bases match TRBD1. This CDR3 contains 14 residues. The V and J ends lost 5 bases and 0 bases, in that order; junction bases with no gene match: 2. Per germline, CDR1 SQVTM and CDR2 ANQGSEA. The chain's CDR3 is CSVLGQANTGELFF. The CDR3 DNA sequence: TGCAGCGTTTTGGGACAGGCGAACACCGGGGAGCTGTTTTTT.

This chain uses TRBV12-5 with TRBJ2-3; no clear D gene. CDR3 length equals 13 residues. The germline V gene encodes CDR1 LGHNT and CDR2 FRNRAP. The V end lost 9 bases, the J end lost 2 bases, and 12 bases lay between the germline ends. The CDR3 is CARGLGPTDTQYF. Written as DNA, the CDR3 is TGTGCTAGAGGCTTGGGTCCCACAGATACGCAGTATTTT.

This clonotype was observed at least ten times. The chain recombines TRBV19 with TRBJ1-1; TRBD1 agrees at 7 bases. The CDR3 is 16 amino acids. From germline, CDR1 is LNHDA and CDR2 SQIVND (reference sequence). J lost 7 bases, V lost 6 bases, and 17 bases had no gene match. The CDR3 region has the DNA TGTGCCAGTAGGATATCTACAGGGGCACCTAACTTTGAAGCTTTCTTT. This encodes CASRISTGAPNFEAFF.

This clonotype has ten or more counts. The chain employs TRBV7-2 and TRBJ2-7; 9 bases map to TRBD1. The trim removed 4 bases at V and 2 bases at J, leaving 12 bases unmatched. The germline CDR1 and CDR2 sequences are SGHTA and FQGNSA. CDR3 length: 17 amino acids. The CDR3 here is CASSSYAGTGQTYEQYF. The CDR3 nucleotides are TGTGCCAGCAGCTCGTACGCCGGGACAGGGCAAACCTACGAGCAGTACTTC.

This clonotype came up a few times. This rearrangement joins TRBV7-8 to TRBJ2-7; 7 positions agree with TRBD1. V was clipped by 4 bases and J by 3 bases; unmatched bases: 9. This CDR3 is built from 15 residues. Germline V gene lookup returns CDR1 SGHVS and CDR2 FQNEAQ. The chain's CDR3 is CASSSQGYRGYEQYF. The CDR3 bases are TGTGCCAGCAGCTCCCAGGGGTACAGGGGCTACGAGCAGTACTTC.

This clonotype was seen at least ten times. This chain uses TRBV6-1 with TRBJ2-7; a weak D match, TRBD2 (6 bases). Germline V gives CDR1 MNHNS, CDR2 SASEGT. Deletions cut 5 bases from V and 0 bases from J, with 17 bases between. The CDR3 is 16 amino acids. The CDR3 DNA sequence: TGTGCCAGCAGTACGACCGGGGCGGGGAGCTCCTACGAGCAGTACTTC. Translation: CASSTTGAGSSYEQYF.